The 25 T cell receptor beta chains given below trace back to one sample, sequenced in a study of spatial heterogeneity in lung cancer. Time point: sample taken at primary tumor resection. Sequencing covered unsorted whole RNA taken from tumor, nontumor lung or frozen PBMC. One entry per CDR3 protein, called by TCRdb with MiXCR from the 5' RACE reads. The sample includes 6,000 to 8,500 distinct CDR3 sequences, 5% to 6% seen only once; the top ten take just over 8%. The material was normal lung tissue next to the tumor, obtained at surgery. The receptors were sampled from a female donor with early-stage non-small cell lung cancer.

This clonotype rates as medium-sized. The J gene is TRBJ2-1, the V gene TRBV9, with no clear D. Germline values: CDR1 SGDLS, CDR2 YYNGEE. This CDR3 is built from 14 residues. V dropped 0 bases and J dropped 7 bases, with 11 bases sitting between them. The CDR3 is CASSVVGSQNEQFF. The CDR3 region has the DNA TGTGCCAGCAGCGTAGTAGGCAGCCAAAATGAGCAGTTCTTC. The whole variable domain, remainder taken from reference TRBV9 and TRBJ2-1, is DSGVTQTPKHLITATGQRVTLRCSPRSGDLSVYWYQQSLDQGLQFLIQYYNGEERAKGNILERFSAQQFPDLHSELNLSSLELGDSALYFCASSVVGSQNEQFFGPGTRLTVL.

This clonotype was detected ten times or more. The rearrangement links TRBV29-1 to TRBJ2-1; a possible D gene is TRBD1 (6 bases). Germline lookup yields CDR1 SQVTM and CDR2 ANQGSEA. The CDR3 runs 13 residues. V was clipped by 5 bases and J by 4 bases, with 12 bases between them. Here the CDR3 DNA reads TGCAGCGTTAAGGGGGACATATACAATGAGCAGTTCTTC. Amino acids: CSVKGDIYNEQFF.

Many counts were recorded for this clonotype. This chain's CDR3 is CASSLRQGGEKLFF. The CDR3 coding sequence is TGTGCCAGCAGCTTGCGGCAGGGTGGTGAAAAACTGTTTTTT. The chain combines TRBV5-6 with TRBJ1-4, with a tentative D call TRBD1 (5 bases). Trimming pared 1 base from V and 7 bases from J, leaving 11 bases between. Germline V lookup: CDR1 SGHDT, CDR2 YYEEEE. The CDR3 contains 14 residues.

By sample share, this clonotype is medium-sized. The CDR3: CASSQDRTGTSISSGNTIYF. Written as DNA, the CDR3 is TGTGCCAGCAGCCAAGATCGGACAGGGACCTCCATTTCTTCTGGAAACACCATATATTTT. The J gene is TRBJ1-3, the V gene TRBV4-2; 8 bases align to TRBD1. Trimming removed 0 bases from V and 1 base from J; junction bases left unmatched: 14. This CDR3 spans 20 amino acids. Germline assignment: CDR1 LGHNA and CDR2 YNFKEQ.

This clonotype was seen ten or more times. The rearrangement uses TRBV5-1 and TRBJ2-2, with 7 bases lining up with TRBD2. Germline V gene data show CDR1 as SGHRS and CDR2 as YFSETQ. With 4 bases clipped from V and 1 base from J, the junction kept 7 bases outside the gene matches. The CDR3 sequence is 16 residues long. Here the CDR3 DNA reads TGCGCCAGCAGCACTTCTAGCGGAGTGAACACCGGGGAGCTGTTTTTT. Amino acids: CASSTSSGVNTGELFF.

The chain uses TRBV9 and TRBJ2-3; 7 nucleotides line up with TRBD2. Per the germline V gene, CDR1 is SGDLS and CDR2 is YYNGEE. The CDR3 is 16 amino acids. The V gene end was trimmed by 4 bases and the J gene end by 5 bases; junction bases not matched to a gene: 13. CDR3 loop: CASSLPFSGFRDTQYF. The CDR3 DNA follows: TGTGCCAGCAGCCTTCCATTTAGCGGGTTTCGAGATACGCAGTATTTT. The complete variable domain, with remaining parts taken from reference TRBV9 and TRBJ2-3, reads DSGVTQTPKHLITATGQRVTLRCSPRSGDLSVYWYQQSLDQGLQFLIQYYNGEERAKGNILERFSAQQFPDLHSELNLSSLELGDSALYFCASSLPFSGFRDTQYFGPGTRLTVL.

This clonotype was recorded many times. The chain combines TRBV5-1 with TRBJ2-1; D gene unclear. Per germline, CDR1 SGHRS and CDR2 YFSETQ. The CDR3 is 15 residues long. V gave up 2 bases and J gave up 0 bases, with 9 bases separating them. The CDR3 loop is CASSFLLSSYNEQFF. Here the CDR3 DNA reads TGCGCCAGCAGCTTCCTCCTCAGCTCCTACAATGAGCAGTTCTTC.

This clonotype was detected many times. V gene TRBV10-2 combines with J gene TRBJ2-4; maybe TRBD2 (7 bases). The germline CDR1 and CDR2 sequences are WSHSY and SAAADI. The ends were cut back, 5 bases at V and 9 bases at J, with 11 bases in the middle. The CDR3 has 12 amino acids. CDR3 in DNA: TGCGCCAGCAGTTGGAGGGGGGGCATTCAGTACTTC. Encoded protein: CASSWRGGIQYF.

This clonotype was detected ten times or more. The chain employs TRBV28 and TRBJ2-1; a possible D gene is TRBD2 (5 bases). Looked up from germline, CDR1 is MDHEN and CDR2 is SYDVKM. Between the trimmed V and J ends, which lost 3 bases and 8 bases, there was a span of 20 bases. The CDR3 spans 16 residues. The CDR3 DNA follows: TGTGCCAGCAGTTTGGTTGTCGGACTTGGGTTCCATGAGCAGTTCTTC. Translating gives CASSLVVGLGFHEQFF.

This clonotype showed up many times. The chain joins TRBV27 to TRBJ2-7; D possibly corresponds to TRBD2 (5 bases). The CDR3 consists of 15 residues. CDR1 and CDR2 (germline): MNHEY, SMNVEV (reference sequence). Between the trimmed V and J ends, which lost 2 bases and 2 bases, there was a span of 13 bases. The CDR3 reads CASSLRPAETYEQYF. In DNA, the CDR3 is TGTGCCAGCAGTTTAAGACCAGCGGAAACCTACGAGCAGTACTTC.

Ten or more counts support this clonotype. The CDR3 DNA follows: TGTGCCAGCAGCCGAACGGGGGGGACAGGGGTCGACGAGCAGTACTTC. It is translated as CASSRTGGTGVDEQYF. The chain uses TRBV4-2 and TRBJ2-7; 10 bases line up with TRBD1. Trimming removed 4 bases from V and 5 bases from J; junction bases left unmatched: 11. Germline V CDR1 and CDR2: LGHNA, YNFKEQ. The CDR3 totals 16 residues.

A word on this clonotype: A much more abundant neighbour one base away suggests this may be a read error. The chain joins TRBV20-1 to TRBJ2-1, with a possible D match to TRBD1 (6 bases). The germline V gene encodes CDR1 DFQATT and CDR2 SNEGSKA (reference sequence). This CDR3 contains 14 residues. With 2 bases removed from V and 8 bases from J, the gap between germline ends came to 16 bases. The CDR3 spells CSARLWGTRDEQFF. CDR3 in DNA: TGCAGTGCTAGACTATGGGGGACAAGGGATGAGCAGTTCTTC.

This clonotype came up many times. The CDR3 DNA sequence: TGTGCCAGCAGCTCCCCGAGCGGGATGGGAGATACGCAGTATTTT. Translation gives CASSSPSGMGDTQYF. This chain uses TRBV11-2 with TRBJ2-3, with 7 bases that match TRBD2. With V trimmed by 4 bases and J by 5 bases, 9 bases remained unmatched. This CDR3 spans 15 amino acids. Germline CDR1 reads SGHAT; CDR2 reads FQNNGV.

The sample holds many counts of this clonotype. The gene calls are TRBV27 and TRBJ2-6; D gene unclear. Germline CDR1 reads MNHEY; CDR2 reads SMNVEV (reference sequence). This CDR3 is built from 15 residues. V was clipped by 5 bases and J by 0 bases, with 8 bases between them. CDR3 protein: CASSSDGSGANVLTF. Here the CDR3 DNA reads TGTGCCAGCAGTAGCGACGGCTCTGGGGCCAACGTCCTGACTTTC.

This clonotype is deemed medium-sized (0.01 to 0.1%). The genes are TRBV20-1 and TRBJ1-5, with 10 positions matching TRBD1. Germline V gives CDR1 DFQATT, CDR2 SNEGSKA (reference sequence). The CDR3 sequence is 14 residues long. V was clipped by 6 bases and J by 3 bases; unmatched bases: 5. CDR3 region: CSAPGQGNNQPQHF. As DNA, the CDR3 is TGCAGTGCGCCGGGACAGGGGAACAATCAGCCCCAGCATTTT.

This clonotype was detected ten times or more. The CDR3 region is CASSSLGMGLAVEQFF. CDR3 DNA: TGTGCCAGCAGCTCTCTAGGGATGGGACTAGCGGTTGAGCAGTTCTTC. This chain links TRBV7-9 with TRBJ2-1; 11 positions agree with TRBD2. The CDR3 spans 16 residues. Germline V gene sequence: CDR1 SEHNR, CDR2 FQNEAQ (reference sequence). V gave up 4 bases and J gave up 9 bases; unmatched junction bases: 11.

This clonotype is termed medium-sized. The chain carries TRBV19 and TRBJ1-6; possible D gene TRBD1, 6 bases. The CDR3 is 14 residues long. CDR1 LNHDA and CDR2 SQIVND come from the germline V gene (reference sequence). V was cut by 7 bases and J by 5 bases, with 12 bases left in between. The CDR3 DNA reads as TGTGCCAGTACTCGGGACATAAATAATTCACCCCTCCACTTT. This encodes CASTRDINNSPLHF.

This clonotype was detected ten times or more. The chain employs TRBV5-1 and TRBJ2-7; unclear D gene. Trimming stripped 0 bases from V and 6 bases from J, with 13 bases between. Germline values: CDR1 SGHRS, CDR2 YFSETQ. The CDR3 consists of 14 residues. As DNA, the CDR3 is TGCGCCAGCAGCTTGGTGGGCAATGACGTCGAGCAGTACTTC. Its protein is CASSLVGNDVEQYF.

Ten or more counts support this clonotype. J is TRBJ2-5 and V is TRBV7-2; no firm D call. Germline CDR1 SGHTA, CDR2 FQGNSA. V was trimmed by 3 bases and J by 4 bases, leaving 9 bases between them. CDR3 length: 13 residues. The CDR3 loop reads CASSFSGIETQYF. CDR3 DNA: TGTGCCAGCAGCTTCTCTGGGATAGAGACCCAGTACTTC.

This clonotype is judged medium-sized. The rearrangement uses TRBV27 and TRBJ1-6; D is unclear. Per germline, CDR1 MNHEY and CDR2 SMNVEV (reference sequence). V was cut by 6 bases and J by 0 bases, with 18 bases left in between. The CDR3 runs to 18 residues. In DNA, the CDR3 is TGTGCCAGCAGCGGCCTTAGAGGCGGAAGCTCCTATAATTCACCCCTCCACTTT. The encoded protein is CASSGLRGGSSYNSPLHF.

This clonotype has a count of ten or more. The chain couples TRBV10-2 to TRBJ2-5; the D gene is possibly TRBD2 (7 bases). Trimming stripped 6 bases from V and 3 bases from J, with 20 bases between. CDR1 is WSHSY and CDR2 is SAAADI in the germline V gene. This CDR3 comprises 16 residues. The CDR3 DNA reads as TGCGCCAGCAGCCCCCGGCTAGCGGAGGGGGAAGAGACCCAGTACTTC. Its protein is CASSPRLAEGEETQYF.

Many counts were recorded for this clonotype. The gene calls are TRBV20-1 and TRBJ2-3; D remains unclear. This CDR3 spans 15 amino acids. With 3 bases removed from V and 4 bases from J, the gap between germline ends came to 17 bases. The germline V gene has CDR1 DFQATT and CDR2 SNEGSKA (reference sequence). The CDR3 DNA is TGCAGTGCTAGTGTTTCCTCAGGCCTGCCAGATACGCAGTATTTT. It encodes CSASVSSGLPDTQYF.

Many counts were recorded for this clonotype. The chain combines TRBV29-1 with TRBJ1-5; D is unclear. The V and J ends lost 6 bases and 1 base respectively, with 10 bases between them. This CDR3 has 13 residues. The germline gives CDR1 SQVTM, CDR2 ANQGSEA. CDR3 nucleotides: TGCAGCGTGTTGACGGGGAGCAATCAGCCCCAGCATTTT. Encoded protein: CSVLTGSNQPQHF.

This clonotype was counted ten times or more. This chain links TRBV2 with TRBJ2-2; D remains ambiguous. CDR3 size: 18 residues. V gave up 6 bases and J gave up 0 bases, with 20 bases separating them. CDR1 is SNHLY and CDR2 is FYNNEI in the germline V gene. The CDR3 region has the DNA TGTGCCAGCAGGGCTAGAGGTATTGCGGTCGCGAACACCGGGGAGCTGTTTTTT. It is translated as CASRARGIAVANTGELFF.

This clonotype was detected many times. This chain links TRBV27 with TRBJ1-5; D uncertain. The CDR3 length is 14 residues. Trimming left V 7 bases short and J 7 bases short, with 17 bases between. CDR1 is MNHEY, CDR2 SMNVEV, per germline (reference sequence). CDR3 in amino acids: CASKPMALSQPQHF. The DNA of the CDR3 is TGTGCCAGCAAACCTATGGCCTTGTCGCAGCCCCAGCATTTT.